These 21 T cell receptor beta chains came from one sample sequenced in a study of blood T cells in healthy people across ages. Together with a sample-barcoded 5' primer, a J-beta primer mix was included in a second PCR lasting roughly 6 to 12 cycles. TCRdb re-called the 5' RACE reads through MiXCR, storing one row per CDR3 protein. The sample yields approximately 1,000,000 distinct CDR3 sequences, 35% to 40% seen once. The sample comprised blood. All receptors derive from a man younger than 35 in good health.

This rearrangement joins TRBV12-3 or TRBV12-4 to TRBJ2-5, with D perhaps given as TRBD1 or TRBD2 (5 bases each). V dropped 1 base and J dropped 11 bases, with 14 bases sitting between them. This CDR3 is built from 13 residues. The CDR3 region is CASSLVSLGEQYF. DNA of the CDR3: TGTGCCAGCAGTTTAGTCTCCTTGGGGGAGCAGTACTTC.

The chain links TRBV7-2 to TRBJ1-1; no clear D gene. Trimming took off 5 bases at V and 2 bases at J, with 15 bases between the two ends. Germline V gives CDR1 SGHTA, CDR2 FQGNSA. The CDR3 extends over 15 amino acids. The CDR3 spells CASSPFPVGNTEAFF. The CDR3 bases are TGTGCCAGCAGCCCATTCCCAGTGGGTAACACTGAAGCTTTCTTT.

This clonotype has more than one count but fewer than ten. The rearrangement joins TRBV20-1 to TRBJ1-1, with a possible D match to TRBD1 (5 bases). The CDR3 has 14 amino acids. Trimming cost V 7 bases and J 3 bases, with 18 bases left between them. Germline loops: CDR1 DFQATT, CDR2 SNEGSKA (reference sequence). The CDR3 nucleotides read TGCAGTGTCCAGACCCCCTGGGGGGACACTGAAGCTTTCTTT. The encoded protein is CSVQTPWGDTEAFF.

This clonotype was found a few times. An end of the junction differs from the germline gene, which may be a read error. The chain carries TRBV7-2 and TRBJ1-3; perhaps TRBD1 as D (5 bases). The CDR3 has 16 amino acids. Germline loops: CDR1 SGHTA, CDR2 FQGNSA. DNA for the CDR3: TGTGCCACCAGCCTCGGGGACCGTTTCTCTGGAAACACCATATATTTT. Protein product: CATSLGDRFSGNTIYF.

The rearrangement links TRBV7-9 to TRBJ2-3; TRBD1 matches 7 bases. Looked up from germline, CDR1 is SEHNR and CDR2 is FQNEAQ (reference sequence). The ends lost 3 bases at V and 2 bases at J; junction bases unmatched: 5. The CDR3 extends over 15 amino acids. CDR3 loop: CASSFFGTDTDTQYF. CDR3 nucleotide sequence: TGTGCCAGCAGCTTTTTTGGGACAGACACAGATACGCAGTATTTT.

This clonotype was picked up a small number of times. The V and J genes are TRBV4-3 and TRBJ2-2; D ambiguous. In germline, CDR1 is LGHNA, CDR2 YSLEER. Trimming removed 0 bases at V and 5 bases at J, with 13 bases between. CDR3 length: 16 residues. CDR3 in amino acids: CASSQDKGGRTGELFF. CDR3 DNA: TGCGCCAGCAGCCAAGATAAGGGCGGTAGGACCGGGGAGCTGTTTTTT.

This clonotype came up many times. V gene TRBV4-1 combines with J gene TRBJ1-2; TRBD1 agrees at 9 bases. CDR3 length equals 15 residues. V gave up 5 bases and J gave up 5 bases; unmatched junction bases: 9. Germline assignment: CDR1 MGHRA and CDR2 YSYEKL. The CDR3 DNA sequence: TGCGCCAGCAGCTTCCGGGACAGGGATAGTTATGGCTACACCTTC. It specifies CASSFRDRDSYGYTF.

This clonotype was counted only a few times. This CDR3 reads CASSQTPTGTEAFF. CDR3 nucleotide sequence: TGTGCCAGCAGCCAGACACCGACCGGGACAGAAGCTTTCTTT. This rearrangement joins TRBV14 to TRBJ1-1; D is perhaps TRBD1 (6 bases). The V end was cut by 3 bases, the J end by 8 bases, with 16 bases between. The germline gives CDR1 SGHDN, CDR2 FVKESK. The CDR3 is 14 residues long.

The J gene is TRBJ2-7, the V gene TRBV6-5; D unclear. Germline V lookup: CDR1 MNHEY, CDR2 SVGAGI. The CDR3 totals 14 residues. Between the trimmed V and J ends, which lost 10 bases and 4 bases, there was a span of 20 bases. The CDR3 coding sequence is TGTGCCACCAGACAAGTTGGACCAGATTACGAGCAGTACTTC. It encodes CATRQVGPDYEQYF.

The chain combines TRBV6-6 with TRBJ1-4; D unclear. With 5 bases removed from V and 0 bases from J, the gap between germline ends came to 16 bases. Germline loops: CDR1 MNHNY, CDR2 SVGAGI (reference sequence). There are 17 residues in the CDR3. CDR3 amino acids: CASSRNGLPATNEKLFF. CDR3 coding DNA: TGTGCCAGCAGTCGTAACGGGTTACCTGCAACTAATGAAAAACTGTTTTTT.

V is TRBV19 and J is TRBJ2-1; TRBD2 aligns across 9 bases. CDR1 and CDR2 (germline): LNHDA, SQIVND (reference sequence). CDR3 size: 15 residues. The J segment lost 5 bases and the V segment lost 5 bases, leaving 7 bases of the junction unmatched. The CDR3: CASSAIAGDHNEQFF. The CDR3 coding sequence is TGTGCCAGTAGTGCGATAGCGGGGGATCACAATGAGCAGTTCTTC.

J is TRBJ2-5 and V is TRBV7-3; TRBD2 aligns across 8 bases. Germline assignment: CDR1 SGHTA and CDR2 FQGTGA. This CDR3 is 15 amino acids long. Trimming removed 5 bases from V and 11 bases from J; junction bases left unmatched: 16. For the CDR3, the DNA is TGTGCCAGCAGCCCAGGGGTAGCGGGGTACAATGAGCAGTACTTC. This gives the protein CASSPGVAGYNEQYF. The variable domain in full, with the rest retrieved from reference TRBV7-3 and TRBJ2-5, is GAGVSQTPSNKVTEKGKYVELRCDPISGHTALYWYRQSLGQGPEFLIYFQGTGAADDSGLPNDRFFAVRPEGSVSTLKIQRTERGDSAVYLCASSPGVAGYNEQYFGPGTRLLVL.

V gene TRBV6-6 combines with J gene TRBJ2-2; 8 nucleotides align to TRBD2. Germline V lookup: CDR1 MNHNY, CDR2 SVGAGI (reference sequence). There are 17 residues in the CDR3. V trimming: 2 bases; J trimming: 4 bases; junction bases outside the gene matches: 9. The CDR3 region has the DNA TGTGCCAGCAGTTACAACGGGGGGGACCGTTTCACCGGGGAGCTGTTTTTT. As protein: CASSYNGGDRFTGELFF.

A few counts support this clonotype. This chain uses TRBV20-1 with TRBJ2-3, with 8 bases lining up with TRBD2. Germline CDR1 is DFQATT and CDR2 is SNEGSKA (reference sequence). V gave up 5 bases and J gave up 0 bases; unmatched junction bases: 13. CDR3 length equals 17 residues. CDR3 nucleotide sequence: TGCAGTGCTCCCCTGATGGGGCGGGGGGCTAGCACAGATACGCAGTATTTT. Protein: CSAPLMGRGASTDTQYF.

This chain links TRBV19 with TRBJ1-5; no clear D gene. Looked up from germline, CDR1 is LNHDA and CDR2 is SQIVND (reference sequence). The ends were cut back, 5 bases at V and 4 bases at J, with 18 bases in the middle. The CDR3 is made up of 16 amino acids. In DNA form, the CDR3 reads TGTGCCAGTAGTCATGGGCGTCCCGAGATTAATCAGCCCCAGCATTTT. Translated, it gives CASSHGRPEINQPQHF.

For this clonotype: This may be a read error: a much more frequent sequence differs by one nucleotide. The V call is TRBV10-3, the J call TRBJ1-5; D remains ambiguous. CDR1 and CDR2 from the germline V gene are ENHRY and SYGVKD. V gave up 6 bases and J gave up 4 bases, with 7 bases separating them. The CDR3 is 12 residues long. DNA for the CDR3: TGTGCCATCAGGGAGGGAAATCAGCCCCAGCATTTT. It encodes CAIREGNQPQHF.

This clonotype was seen more than once but under ten times. The chain joins TRBV18 to TRBJ1-2; D gene ambiguous. Trimming stripped 2 bases from V and 6 bases from J, with 10 bases between. The CDR3 length is 13 residues. Germline V CDR1 and CDR2: KGHSH, LQKENI. CDR3 region: CASSPAGRDGYTF. CDR3 bases: TGTGCCAGCTCACCAGCCGGACGGGATGGCTACACCTTC.

The table lists this clonotype with a few counts. The rearrangement uses TRBV29-1 and TRBJ2-2, with TRBD2 identical over 7 bases. The CDR3 covers 11 residues. The V and J ends lost 6 bases and 7 bases, in that order; junction bases with no gene match: 2. Germline V gene lookup returns CDR1 SQVTM and CDR2 ANQGSEA. CDR3: CSVQRGGELFF. The CDR3 bases are TGCAGCGTGCAGCGGGGCGGGGAGCTGTTTTTT.

The chain uses TRBV6-2 or TRBV6-3 and TRBJ1-1; D remains unclear. This CDR3 comprises 12 residues. Germline loops: CDR1 MNHEY, CDR2 SVGEGT. Trimming took 6 bases from V and 3 from J, leaving 8 bases between them. The CDR3 DNA follows: TGTGCCAGCAGGGACGGGCACACTGAAGCTTTCTTT. Protein: CASRDGHTEAFF.

Here the CDR3 DNA reads TGCGCCAGCAGCATGAAGGGAGGGACCGGGGAGCTGTTTTTT. Translation gives CASSMKGGTGELFF. The chain links TRBV5-1 to TRBJ2-2, with 7 bases lining up with TRBD2. V was clipped by 4 bases and J by 5 bases; unmatched bases: 5. The CDR3 has 14 amino acids. Germline values: CDR1 SGHRS, CDR2 YFSETQ.

The chain has TRBV29-1 and TRBJ2-3; no clear D gene. CDR1 is SQVTM and CDR2 is ANQGSEA in the germline V gene. The CDR3 is 14 residues long. Trimming left V 3 bases short and J 1 base short, with 11 bases between. The CDR3 DNA sequence: TGCAGCGTTGAGAGCAGAAGCGGCACAGATACGCAGTATTTT. The encoded protein is CSVESRSGTDTQYF.